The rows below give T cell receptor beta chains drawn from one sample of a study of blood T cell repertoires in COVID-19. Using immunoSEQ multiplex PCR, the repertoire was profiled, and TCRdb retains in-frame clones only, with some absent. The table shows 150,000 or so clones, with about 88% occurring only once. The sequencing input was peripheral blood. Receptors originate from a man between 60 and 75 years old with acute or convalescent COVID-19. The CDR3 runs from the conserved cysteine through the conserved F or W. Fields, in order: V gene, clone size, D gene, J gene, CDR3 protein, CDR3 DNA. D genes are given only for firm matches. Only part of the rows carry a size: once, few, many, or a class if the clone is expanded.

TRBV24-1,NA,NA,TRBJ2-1,CATSDTPLVHEQFF,TGTGCCACCAGTGATACGCCTTTAGTACATGAGCAGTTCTTC
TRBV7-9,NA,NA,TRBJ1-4,CASSLALRDREKLFF,TGTGCCAGCAGCTTAGCCCTACGGGATAGAGAAAAACTGTTTTTT
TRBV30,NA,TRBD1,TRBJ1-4,CAWSRSDRGGREKLFF,TGTGCCTGGAGTAGATCGGACAGGGGGGGGCGTGAAAAACTGTTTTTT
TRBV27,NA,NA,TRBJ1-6,CASSLLGSSYNSPLHF,TGTGCCAGCAGTTTATTGGGGAGCTCCTATAATTCACCCCTCCACTTT
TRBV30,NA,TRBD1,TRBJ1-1,CAWRPGQGRWNTEAFF,TGTGCCTGGAGACCGGGACAGGGTAGATGGAACACTGAAGCTTTCTTT
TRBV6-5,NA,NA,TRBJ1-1,CASSRAGSEAFF,TGTGCCAGCTCTAGAGCGGGGTCTGAAGCTTTCTTT
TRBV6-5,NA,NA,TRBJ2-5,CASTDTTGIETQYF,TGTGCCAGCACCGATACTACAGGGATCGAGACCCAGTACTTC
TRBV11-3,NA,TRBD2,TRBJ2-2,CASSSKGGTSGRTGELFF,TGTGCCAGCAGTTCGAAGGGCGGGACTAGCGGGAGGACCGGGGAGCTGTTTTTT
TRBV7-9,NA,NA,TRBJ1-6,CASSVSNSPLHF,TGTGCCAGCAGCGTGAGTAATTCACCCCTCCACTTT
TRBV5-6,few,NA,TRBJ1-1,CASSLPSQGLSEAFF,TGTGCCAGCAGCTTGCCTTCACAGGGTTTGTCTGAAGCTTTCTTT
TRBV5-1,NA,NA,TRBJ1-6,CASSSDTINSPLHF,TGCGCCAGCAGCTCTGACACCATTAATTCACCCCTCCACTTT
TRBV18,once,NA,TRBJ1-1,CASSSDSNTEAFF,TGTGCCAGCTCATCGGACTCGAACACTGAAGCTTTCTTT
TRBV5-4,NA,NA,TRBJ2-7,CASSLRGYEQYF,TGTGCCAGCAGCTTGCGGGGCTACGAGCAGTACTTC